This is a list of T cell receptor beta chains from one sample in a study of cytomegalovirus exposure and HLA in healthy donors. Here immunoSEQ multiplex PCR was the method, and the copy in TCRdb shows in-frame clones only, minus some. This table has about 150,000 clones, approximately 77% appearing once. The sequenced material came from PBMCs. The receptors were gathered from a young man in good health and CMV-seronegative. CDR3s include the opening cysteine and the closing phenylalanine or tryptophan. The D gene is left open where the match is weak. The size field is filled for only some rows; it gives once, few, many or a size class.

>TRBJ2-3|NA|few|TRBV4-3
CASAVGRDTDTQYF
TGCGCCAGCGCAGTAGGGCGGGACACAGATACGCAGTATTTT
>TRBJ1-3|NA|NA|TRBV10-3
CAITAQGSGNTIYF
TGTGCCATCACCGCACAGGGTTCTGGAAACACCATATATTTT
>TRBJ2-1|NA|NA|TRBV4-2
CASSQPTSVRYNEQFF
TGTGCCAGCAGCCAGCCTACTAGTGTCAGGTACAATGAGCAGTTCTTC
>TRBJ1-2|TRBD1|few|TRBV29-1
CSVASGRGDYGYTF
TGCAGCGTTGCGAGTGGCAGGGGGGACTATGGCTACACCTTC
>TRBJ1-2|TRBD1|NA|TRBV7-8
CASSLADRGQGGGYTF
TGTGCCAGCAGCTTAGCGGACAGGGGACAGGGAGGGGGCTACACCTTC
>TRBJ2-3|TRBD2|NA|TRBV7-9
CASRHTSGTDTQYF
TGTGCCAGCAGGCATACTAGCGGCACAGATACGCAGTATTTT
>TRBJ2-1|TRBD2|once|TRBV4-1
CASSQADGLANEQFF
TGCGCCAGCAGCCAAGCCGACGGACTAGCCAATGAGCAGTTCTTC
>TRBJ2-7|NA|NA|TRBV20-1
CSAEGTHEQYF
TGCAGTGCGGAGGGAACCCACGAGCAGTACTTC
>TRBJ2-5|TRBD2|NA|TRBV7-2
CASSRSGIAGEMVTGTQYF
TGTGCCAGCAGCCGCTCGGGGATAGCGGGAGAGATGGTTACGGGGACCCAGTACTTC
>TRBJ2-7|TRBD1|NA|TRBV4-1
CASSHSGTGDTEQYF
TGCGCCAGCAGCCATTCAGGGACAGGGGACACCGAGCAGTACTTC
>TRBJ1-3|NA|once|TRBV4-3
CASSGTRGTSGNTIYF
TGCGCCAGCAGCGGAACGAGGGGGACCTCTGGAAACACCATATATTTT